The clone carrying this TCR beta chain was counted ten times or more. This sample was included in a study of type 1 regulatory T cells. The overall study: This in vitro CD4 product, T-allo10, is enriched for Tr1 cells and alloantigen-specific.

This CDR3 spans 14 amino acids. After removal of 5 bases from V and 3 bases from J, the junction contained 3 bases not matched to a gene. TCRdb used MiXCR to reprocess the reads, holding one entry per CDR3 protein. The repertoire holds 15,000 to 20,000 distinct CDR3 sequences, with 10% as singletons. This clonotype was sampled from a human donor in good health. The specimen sequenced was CD4+ T cells, either the whole sample or a sorted fraction (not recorded which). The chain is built from TRBV12-3 or TRBV12-4 and TRBJ2-7, with 11 nucleotides matching TRBD2. Written as DNA, the CDR3 is TGTGCCAGCAGTCTCGGGACTAGCGGCTACGAGCAGTACTTC. This codes for CASSLGTSGYEQYF.